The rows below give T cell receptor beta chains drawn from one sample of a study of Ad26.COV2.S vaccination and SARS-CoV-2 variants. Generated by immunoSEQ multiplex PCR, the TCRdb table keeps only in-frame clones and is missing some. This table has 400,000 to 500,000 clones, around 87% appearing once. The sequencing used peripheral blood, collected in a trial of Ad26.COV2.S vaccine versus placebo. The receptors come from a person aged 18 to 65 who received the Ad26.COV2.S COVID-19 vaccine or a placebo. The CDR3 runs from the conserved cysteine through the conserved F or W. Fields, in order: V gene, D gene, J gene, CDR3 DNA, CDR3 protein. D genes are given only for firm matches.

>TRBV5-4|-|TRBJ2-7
TGTGCCAGCAGCTTGGAAGGGGTCAGGGATCGTCAGTACTTC
CASSLEGVRDRQYF
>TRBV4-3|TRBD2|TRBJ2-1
TGCGCCAGCAGCCAAAACTTCCAGACTAGCGGGGGGAACAATGAGCAGTTCTTC
CASSQNFQTSGGNNEQFF
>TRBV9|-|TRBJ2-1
TGTGCCAGCAGCGTAGATGCTAGCGTTGAGATCGATGAGCAGTTCTTC
CASSVDASVEIDEQFF
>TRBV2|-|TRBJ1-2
TGTGCCAGCACCTACCAGTATGGCTACACCTTC
CASTYQYGYTF
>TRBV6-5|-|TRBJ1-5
TGTGCCAGCAGTTACTCGGGCCGGTTAAATCAGCCCCAGCATTTT
CASSYSGRLNQPQHF
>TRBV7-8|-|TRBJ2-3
TGTGCCAGCAGCTTAATTAGTGCGAACACAGATACGCAGTATTTT
CASSLISANTDTQYF
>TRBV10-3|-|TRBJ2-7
TGTGCCATCAGCCCGGGACGGGACTACGAGCAGTACTTC
CAISPGRDYEQYF
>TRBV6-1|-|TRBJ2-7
TGTGCCAGCAGTGAGGTTGCCGACAGTACCTACGAGCAGTACTTC
CASSEVADSTYEQYF
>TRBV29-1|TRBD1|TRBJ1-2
TGCAGCCCCGGACAGGGGGCAGAAGGCTACACCTTC
CSPGQGAEGYTF
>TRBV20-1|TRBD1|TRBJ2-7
TGCAGTGTTGGACAGGGGCGCGAGCAGTACTTC
CSVGQGREQYF
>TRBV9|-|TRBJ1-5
TGTGCCAGCAGCGCACAGGTCCCGGGACGAAGAAATCAGCCCCAGCATTTT
CASSAQVPGRRNQPQHF
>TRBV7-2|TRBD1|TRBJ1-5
TGTGCCAGCAGCTTAGTAACAGGGGGCAATCAGCCCCAGCATTTT
CASSLVTGGNQPQHF
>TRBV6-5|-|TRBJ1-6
TGTGCCAGCAGCCTTGTTGAGGGGGGTCGGTCACCCCTCCACTTT
CASSLVEGGRSPLHF
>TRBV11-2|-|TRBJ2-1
TGTGCCAGCAGCCCCACTAGTGGCAATGAGCAGTTCTTC
CASSPTSGNEQFF
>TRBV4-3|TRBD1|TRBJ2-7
TGCGCCAGCAGCCAGGGGACAGGGCCTACCTACGAGCAGTACTTC
CASSQGTGPTYEQYF
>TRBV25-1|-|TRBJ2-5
TGTGCCAGCAGTGAATTCACAGGGATGGAGACCCAGTACTTC
CASSEFTGMETQYF
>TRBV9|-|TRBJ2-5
TGTGCCAGCAGCGTAGGACACCGCCTTCAAGAGACCCAGTACTTC
CASSVGHRLQETQYF
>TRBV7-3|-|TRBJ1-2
TGTGCCAGCAGCTTAGAGGGCTCCGACTATGGCTACACCTTC
CASSLEGSDYGYTF
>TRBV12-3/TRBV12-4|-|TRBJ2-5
TGTGCCAGCAGTTTTGGTGAGACCCAGTACTTC
CASSFGETQYF
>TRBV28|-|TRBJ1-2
TGTGCCAGCAGTCCGGGGAGGGCACTCTATGGCTACACCTTC
CASSPGRALYGYTF
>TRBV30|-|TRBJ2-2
TGTGCCTGGAGGACGGTGAACACCGGGGAGCTGTTTTTT
CAWRTVNTGELFF
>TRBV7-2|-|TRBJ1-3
TGTGCCAGCAGCTCACAGGGTGCCGGAAACACCATATATTTT
CASSSQGAGNTIYF
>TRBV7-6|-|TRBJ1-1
TGTGCCAGCAGCCCCCGAACGGCGGGGGGAACTGAAGCTTTCTTT
CASSPRTAGGTEAFF
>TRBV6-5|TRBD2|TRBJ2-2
TGTGCCAGCAGTTACCACCTAGCGGGGGGGACCGGGGAGCTGTTTTTT
CASSYHLAGGTGELFF
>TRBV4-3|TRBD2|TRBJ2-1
TGCGCCAGCAGCCAAAAACTAGCGGGGGGATACAATGAGCAGTTCTTC
CASSQKLAGGYNEQFF
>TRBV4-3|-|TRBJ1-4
TGCGCCAGCAGCCCAAGACAGACAGTAGTTAATGAAAAACTGTTTTTT
CASSPRQTVVNEKLFF